The 9 T cell receptor beta chains listed next were all sequenced from one sample in a study of beta chain features in type 1 diabetes. Study-level findings and limits: In all four CD4+ subsets, TCRB CDR3 length was significantly, moderately reduced in type 1 diabetes.

Which antigens these TCRs recognize remains unknown. Expressed TCRB transcripts were sequenced, since all the RNA that had been isolated was reverse transcribed. The data were produced by immunoSEQ multiplex PCR, yet TCRdb's version contains in-frame clones alone and is incomplete. The sample shows more than 250,000 clones, approximately 14% of them seen only once. The sequencing input was naive CD4+ T cells from blood. The receptors derive from a man aged 25 to 45 with type 1 diabetes.

This clone has a handful of counts. The chain links TRBV5-1 to TRBJ2-4, with D tentatively TRBD1 (6 bases). CDR3 length: 16 residues. Germline V gives CDR1 SGHRS, CDR2 YFSETQ. Trimming pared 3 bases from V and 7 bases from J, leaving 20 bases between. In nucleotides, the CDR3 is TGCGCCAGCAGCTCGGGTCTCGGGACACCCCATAACATTCAGTACTTC. It yields the protein CASSSGLGTPHNIQYF.

The J gene is TRBJ1-2, the V gene TRBV6-6, with D tentatively TRBD1 (6 bases). CDR3 length equals 16 residues. With 5 bases removed from V and 3 bases from J, the gap between germline ends came to 19 bases. The germline gives CDR1 MNHNY, CDR2 SVGAGI (reference sequence). The CDR3 DNA is TGTGCCAGCAGTCGCACTGACAGGTCCTTCGACTATGGCTACACCTTC. Amino acid sequence: CASSRTDRSFDYGYTF.

Only a few counts were recorded for this clone. V gene TRBV5-4 combines with J gene TRBJ2-1; the match to TRBD2 covers 13 bases. Unmatched junction bases numbered 8, after V lost 5 bases and J lost 9 bases. CDR3 length: 15 amino acids. The germline gives CDR1 SGHNT, CDR2 YYREEE (reference sequence). CDR3 bases: TGTGCCAGCAGTCCCGGGACTAGCGGGACCCCTGAGCAGTTCTTC. Amino acids: CASSPGTSGTPEQFF.

The rearrangement links TRBV6-1 to TRBJ2-7; TRBD2 agrees at 7 bases. V lost 7 bases to trimming and J lost 3 bases; unmatched junction nucleotides: 6. The CDR3 is 13 residues long. The germline gives CDR1 MNHNS, CDR2 SASEGT. This CDR3 is CASTGGRGYEQYF. The CDR3 coding sequence is TGTGCCAGCACGGGCGGGAGAGGCTACGAGCAGTACTTC.

The chain is built from TRBV2 and TRBJ1-4, with a possible D match to TRBD1 (5 bases). The length of the CDR3 is 14 residues. Trimming removed 5 bases from V and 5 bases from J, with 12 bases in between. CDR1 and CDR2 (germline): SNHLY, FYNNEI. CDR3 loop: CASSTTVTNEKLFF. The CDR3 DNA is TGTGCCAGCAGTACGACAGTAACAAATGAAAAACTGTTTTTT.

This clone has just a few counts. The genes are TRBV7-9 and TRBJ2-7; D uncertain. Trimming pared 5 bases from V and 2 bases from J, leaving 13 bases between. From germline, CDR1 is SEHNR and CDR2 FQNEAQ (reference sequence). This CDR3 is built from 14 residues. The CDR3 reads CASSLNGQAYEQYF. CDR3 nucleotide sequence: TGTGCCAGCAGCCTAAATGGGCAGGCCTACGAGCAGTACTTC.

This clone has just a few counts. The chain combines TRBV30 with TRBJ1-1; 7 bases are a match to TRBD1. CDR3 length: 16 amino acids. In germline, CDR1 is GTSNPN, CDR2 SVGIG (reference sequence). J was trimmed by 0 bases and V by 3 bases; bases with no gene match: 10. The CDR3 DNA reads as TGTGCCTGGAGCTCCGACAGGGTCTTCTTGAACACTGAAGCTTTCTTT. Protein: CAWSSDRVFLNTEAFF. The entire variable domain, with the rest obtained from reference TRBV30 and TRBJ1-1, is as follows: SQTIHQWPATLVQPVGSPLSLECTVEGTSNPNLYWYRQAAGRGLQLLFYSVGIGQISSEVPQNLSASRPQDRQFILSSKKLLLSDSGFYLCAWSSDRVFLNTEAFFGQGTRLTVV.

This clone was found a few times. The chain employs TRBV7-8 and TRBJ2-1; TRBD1 matches at 8 bases. The V and J ends lost 2 bases and 6 bases, in that order; junction bases with no gene match: 3. This CDR3 comprises 14 residues. Germline CDR1 and CDR2: SGHVS and FQNEAQ. CDR3 sequence reads: CASSLYGTGNEQFF. DNA for the CDR3: TGTGCCAGCAGCTTATACGGGACAGGCAATGAGCAGTTCTTC.

This clone was observed a few times. The chain is built from TRBV2 and TRBJ2-4; 8 bases are a match to TRBD2. The CDR3 extends over 16 amino acids. Germline V gene data show CDR1 as SNHLY and CDR2 as FYNNEI. V shed 2 bases and J 4 bases; nucleotides not matched to a gene: 7. This CDR3 reads CASSETPTSGKNIQYF. The DNA for the CDR3 is TGTGCCAGCAGTGAAACTCCTACTAGCGGTAAAAACATTCAGTACTTC.